The entry that follows covers one TCR beta chain sequence. Using immunoSEQ multiplex PCR, the repertoire was profiled, and TCRdb retains in-frame clones only, with some absent. The sample has 250,000 to 300,000 clones; around four fifths are singletons. The V gene end was trimmed by 3 bases and the J gene end by 3 bases; junction bases not matched to a gene: 8. Germline V gene data show CDR1 as MNHNS and CDR2 as SASEGT. The length of the CDR3 is 15 residues. This sample stems from a study of blood T cell repertoires in COVID-19. About the study: Specimens from acute and convalescent COVID-19 originated in the United States, Italy and Spain. T cells, B-cell-depleted T cells, or PBMCs provided the cDNA or gDNA that served as material.

The chain joins TRBV6-1 to TRBJ2-7, with 7 nucleotides matching TRBD2. This receptor was obtained from a man aged 80 or over with acute or convalescent COVID-19. Sequenced material: peripheral blood. The CDR3 nucleotides are TGTGCCAGCAGTGAGGGAGCGGGGAGCTTCTACGAGCAGTACTTC. Its translation is CASSEGAGSFYEQYF.